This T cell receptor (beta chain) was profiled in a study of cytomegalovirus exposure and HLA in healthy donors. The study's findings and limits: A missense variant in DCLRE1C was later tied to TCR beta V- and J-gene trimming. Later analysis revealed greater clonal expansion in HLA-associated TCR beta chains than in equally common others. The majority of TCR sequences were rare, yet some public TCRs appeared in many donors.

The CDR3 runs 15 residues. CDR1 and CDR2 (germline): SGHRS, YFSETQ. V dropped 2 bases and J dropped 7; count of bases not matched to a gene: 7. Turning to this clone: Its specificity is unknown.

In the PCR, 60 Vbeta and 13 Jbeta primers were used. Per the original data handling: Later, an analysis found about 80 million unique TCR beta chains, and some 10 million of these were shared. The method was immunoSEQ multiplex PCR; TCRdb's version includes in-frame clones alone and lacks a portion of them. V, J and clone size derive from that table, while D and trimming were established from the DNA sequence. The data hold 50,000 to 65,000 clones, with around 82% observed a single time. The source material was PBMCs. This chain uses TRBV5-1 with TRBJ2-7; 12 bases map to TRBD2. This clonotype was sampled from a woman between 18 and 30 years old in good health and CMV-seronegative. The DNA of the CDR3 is TGCGCCAGCAGCTTCATGACTAGCGGGAGTCGGGAGCAGTACTTC. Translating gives CASSFMTSGSREQYF.